This T cell receptor (beta chain) stems from a study of CD8 T cells in Susac syndrome. When the RNA was reverse transcribed, random hexamers were used with an input of roughly 0.45 to 1 ug. TCRdb itself ran the immunoSEQ multiplex PCR reads through MiXCR, one entry per CDR3 protein. The sample has about 50,000 distinct CDR3 sequences, 85% to 95% seen once. From blood CD8+ and CD4+ T cells, the TCR beta chain was sequenced. The multiple sclerosis control group consisted of treatment-naive patients whose relapsing-remitting disease, which was either stable or active, fulfilled revised McDonald criteria. J was trimmed by 5 bases and V by 5 bases; bases with no gene match: 7. The germline V gene has CDR1 MNHEY and CDR2 SMNVEV (reference sequence). The CDR3 has 14 amino acids.

Sequencing used CD8+ T cells from PBMCs. The source of this sequence is a human donor with multiple sclerosis. The chain employs TRBV27 and TRBJ2-7, with TRBD1 identical over 9 bases. CDR3 residues: CASSHGQGSNEQYF. Here the CDR3 DNA reads TGTGCCAGCAGTCACGGACAGGGGAGCAACGAGCAGTACTTC.